This T cell receptor (beta chain) was observed in a study of shared clonotypes between healthy human individuals (dated by TCRdb to 2020 to 2021). Broadly, across the study: The cohort comprised a couple of women and three men aged 18 to 49 years. To estimate repertoire size and how much clonotype sharing occurs between individuals, the study deeply sequenced the blood TCR repertoires of five or six healthy adults. Different laboratories and diverse techniques were used to prepare libraries and sequence TCR repertoires, to increase sequencing depth and limit assay-specific biases. Per donor, leukapheresis produced somewhere between about 0.94 and 9 billion PBMCs. Per donor, three plates each were used for CD4 naive and CD4 memory, two for CD8 naive, and one for CD8 memory. The paper as a whole reports these results and caveats: Naive subsets generally had larger estimated clonotype richness than memory subsets. Higher generation probabilities were observed for clonotypes shared by all four sorted-subset donors than for non-shared clonotypes. Approximately 5% of naive CD4, 3.5% of naive CD8, about 2.1% of memory CD4, and 0.4% of memory CD8 clonotypes were shared across four donors. The small number of donors limited the genetic and exposure-history diversity represented. Sampling was restricted to blood, and TCR repertoires in tissues likely differ from the TCR repertoires found in blood. Pairwise subsampling indicated that sequencing depth was expected to affect the degree of clonotype sharing among donors. Even with the large sequencing depth, rarefaction of the sorted-subset datasets indicated that sequencing was incomplete.

The donors were healthy, HIV-negative adults with no recently reported acute infections or vaccinations. Every donor was a Caucasian adult residing in Nashville, Tennessee, USA. CD4+ T cells were enriched by magnetic negative selection, after which naive cells were positively selected on CD45RA and the negative fraction was taken as the memory subset. Blood was collected by leukapheresis, and PBMCs were isolated by Ficoll-Histopaque density gradient centrifugation and then cryopreserved in liquid nitrogen vapor phase. Analytical flow cytometry was used to check the purity and quantity of each magnetically sorted T cell population. Each sorted fraction had its genomic DNA isolated and then quantified by UV absorbance on a Nanodrop 2000c. About this clone itself: Its recognized antigen is unknown. Base qualities are not provided; no much larger clone lies one nucleotide away.

Using the deep immunoSEQ assay, multiplex PCR amplified TCR CDR3 regions from genomic DNA. For each cell subset, the extracted genomic DNA was distributed evenly across all wells of several immunoSEQ 96-well plates, and each plate served as one replicate. For sorted subsets, approximately 210 ng genomic DNA, equal to about 30,000 T cell genomes, was loaded into each replicate PCR. The purified libraries were quantified using a Qubit 3.0 fluorometer, sized with a Bioanalyzer 2100, and then quantified again using the KAPA Library Quantification kit. Each immunoSEQ 96-well plate was sequenced on its own single-read 150-cycle Illumina NextSeq 550 flow cell. The original pipeline was this. The immunoSEQ output contained only junctional sequences without quality scores, so filtering could not match that applied to full-length reads. Sequences were annotated with PyIR, a Python wrapper for IgBLAST v1.9, using IMGT germline references to assign V/J genes and CDR3. Reads were filtered out if the reads had weak V/J assignments (E-value above 1e-6), no CDR3, stop codons, out-of-frame junctions, or ambiguous translated residues. A V3J clonotype was defined by an identical inferred V gene, J gene, and CDR3 amino acid sequence. Percentage overlap between repertoires was calculated by dividing the number of shared unique clonotypes by the size of the smaller repertoire. Three approaches were used to assess repertoire richness: RTK rarefaction, the Chao1 estimator, and Recon v2.1 estimates of unobserved clonotypes. Generation probabilities for all TCRbeta clonotypes obtained by the gDNA method from a handful of donors were computed using OLGA. TCRdb re-hosts the immuneACCESS table, in-frame sequences only. Its copies lack some clones; in the studies checked, an unresolved V gene accounts for under half of them, and the cause for the rest is not known. For V, J and clone size, that table is used; D and trimming come from the DNA. Here the sample has millions of clones; around nine tenths occur a single time. The ten biggest clones cover more than 0.12% of the sample.

Clipping removes 0 bases from V and 0 bases from J, with 6 as the unmatched junction base count. Measured from the cysteine to the phenylalanine, the CDR3 is 16 residues long. The retained sequence is limited to the CDR3, 48 bases, with the frame set at the first base. From a lookup of the germline V gene, CDR1 and CDR2 are SGHRS and YFSETQ. This sequence uses TRBV5-1 and TRBJ2-7, with 7 junctional bases fitting TRBD2. The sample consisted of naive CD4+ T cells sorted from blood. Reading the label with the study, this specimen's cell subset or site is: CD45RA+ positively selected. This clonotype was sampled from a man between 18 and 29 years old in good health. The CDR3 protein sequence reads: CASSLVSGRSSYEQYF. The DNA sequence follows: TGCGCCAGCAGCTTGGTATCCGGGAGGAGCTCCTACGAGCAGTACTTC.